The rows below give T cell receptor beta chains drawn from one sample of a study of cytomegalovirus exposure and HLA in healthy donors. Using immunoSEQ multiplex PCR, the repertoire was profiled, and TCRdb retains in-frame clones only, with some absent. The table lists some 180,000 clones, around nine tenths of them singletons. The sample taken for sequencing was PBMCs. These receptors came from a man aged 25-40 years in good health and CMV-seropositive. Both conserved end residues are part of each CDR3. The order of the fields is J gene, clone size, D gene, V gene, CDR3 DNA, CDR3 protein. The D gene is left open where the match is weak. Clone sizes are given selectively: once, few, many, or a class where the clone is expanded.

J: TRBJ1-5
size: NA
D: TRBD1
V: TRBV19
DNA: TGTGCCAGTAGTAAGGGACAGGGTATTCGGCAGCCCCAGCATTTT
CDR3: CASSKGQGIRQPQHF

J: TRBJ1-2
size: NA
D: NA
V: TRBV19
DNA: TGTGCCAGTAGTCCCTTCACGGGGGACAACTATGGCTACACCTTC
CDR3: CASSPFTGDNYGYTF

J: TRBJ1-5
size: NA
D: TRBD1
V: TRBV6-5
DNA: TGTGCCAGCAGCCGGACAGGGGCGCACCAGCCCCAGCATTTT
CDR3: CASSRTGAHQPQHF

J: TRBJ1-2
size: NA
D: TRBD1
V: TRBV2
DNA: TGTGCCAGCAGTACCGACAGGGGGCGGGCTGGCTACACCTTC
CDR3: CASSTDRGRAGYTF

J: TRBJ1-5
size: few
D: NA
V: TRBV2
DNA: TGTGCCAGCAGTCTGGAGGAGTCCCAGCATTTT
CDR3: CASSLEESQHF

J: TRBJ1-2
size: NA
D: TRBD1
V: TRBV9
DNA: TGTGCCAGCGCCTCAGGGGGCGCGGACTATGGCTACACCTTC
CDR3: CASASGGADYGYTF

J: TRBJ1-6
size: NA
D: NA
V: TRBV30
DNA: TGTGCCTGGGACCGGGACTCTTCCTATAATTCACCCCTCCACTTT
CDR3: CAWDRDSSYNSPLHF

J: TRBJ1-2
size: NA
D: NA
V: TRBV6-5
DNA: TGTGCCAGCAGTGCTCCGGGACCTAGGAATGGCTACACCTTC
CDR3: CASSAPGPRNGYTF

J: TRBJ2-7
size: NA
D: NA
V: TRBV7-9
DNA: TGTGCCAGCAGCCTTTGGACAGCGAACGAGCAGTACTTC
CDR3: CASSLWTANEQYF

J: TRBJ2-1
size: NA
D: NA
V: TRBV28
DNA: TGTGCCAGCAGTTTAGCGGGAAATGTCAATGAGCAGTTCTTC
CDR3: CASSLAGNVNEQFF

J: TRBJ1-1
size: NA
D: TRBD1
V: TRBV7-3
DNA: TGTGCCAGCAGCCCGGGACAGGTCCGGAACACTGAAGCTTTCTTT
CDR3: CASSPGQVRNTEAFF

J: TRBJ2-3
size: NA
D: NA
V: TRBV27
DNA: TGTGCCAGCAGTTTAGGTGGGGGCACAGATACGCAGTATTTT
CDR3: CASSLGGGTDTQYF

J: TRBJ2-5
size: NA
D: NA
V: TRBV10-3
DNA: TGTGCCATCAGCCGGGACTTGCAAGAGACCCAGTACTTC
CDR3: CAISRDLQETQYF

J: TRBJ2-2
size: once
D: NA
V: TRBV5-1
DNA: TGCGCCTCTACGCCGGGACTCCTAAGCGGGGAGCTGTTTTTT
CDR3: CASTPGLLSGELFF

J: TRBJ2-3
size: once
D: NA
V: TRBV18
DNA: TGTGCCAGCTCACCTATAGCCCGGACAAAACCCACAGATACGCAGTATTTT
CDR3: CASSPIARTKPTDTQYF

J: TRBJ2-1
size: NA
D: NA
V: TRBV28
DNA: TGTGCCAGCAGCTCTTATGCCCTCGGTAGGAGAGCAGGCGAGCAGTTCTTC
CDR3: CASSSYALGRRAGEQFF

J: TRBJ1-1
size: NA
D: NA
V: TRBV4-1
DNA: TGCGCCAGCAGCCGCCGGGGCTCTAGGACTGAAGCTTTCTTT
CDR3: CASSRRGSRTEAFF

J: TRBJ1-5
size: once
D: NA
V: TRBV5-6
DNA: TGTGCCAGCAGCCTCGGACACTTTAGCAATCAGCCCCAGCATTTT
CDR3: CASSLGHFSNQPQHF

J: TRBJ2-3
size: NA
D: TRBD1
V: TRBV5-1
DNA: TGCGCCAGCAGCTCCCGGACAGGGGTAGAGATGGATACGCAGTATTTT
CDR3: CASSSRTGVEMDTQYF

J: TRBJ1-4
size: NA
D: NA
V: TRBV9
DNA: TGTGCCAGCAGCGCCGAGGGGTCGACTAATGAAAAACTGTTTTTT
CDR3: CASSAEGSTNEKLFF

J: TRBJ2-5
size: few
D: NA
V: TRBV7-7
DNA: TGTGCCAGCAGCTCGGAGTTAGGCGAGACCCAGTACTTC
CDR3: CASSSELGETQYF

J: TRBJ1-1
size: NA
D: NA
V: TRBV28
DNA: TGTGCCAGCAGGCAGACAGGAGTGTATAATGCTTTCTTT
CDR3: CASRQTGVYNAFF

J: TRBJ2-1
size: NA
D: NA
V: TRBV11-2
DNA: TGTGCCAGCAGCTTATTTCCAGGGTGGGATATTAATGAGCAGTTCTTC
CDR3: CASSLFPGWDINEQFF

J: TRBJ2-7
size: NA
D: NA
V: TRBV30
DNA: TGTGCCTGTTTGGGGGATTCCTACGAGCAGTACTTC
CDR3: CACLGDSYEQYF

J: TRBJ2-2
size: NA
D: NA
V: TRBV11-3
DNA: TGTGCCAGCAGCTTAATCCGCGGGGAGCTGTTTTTT
CDR3: CASSLIRGELFF

J: TRBJ1-4
size: once
D: NA
V: TRBV19
DNA: TGTGCCAGCCGGCAGGGGAGAACTAATGAAAAACTGTTTTTT
CDR3: CASRQGRTNEKLFF

J: TRBJ1-5
size: NA
D: NA
V: TRBV7-6
DNA: TGTGCCAGCAGCTTAGCGGGGGCGGGCAATCAGCCCCAGCATTTT
CDR3: CASSLAGAGNQPQHF

J: TRBJ2-1
size: once
D: TRBD2
V: TRBV4-3
DNA: TGCGCCAGCAGCCAGGTATTAGCGGGGGGAACCTACAATGAGCAGTTCTTC
CDR3: CASSQVLAGGTYNEQFF

J: TRBJ2-7
size: NA
D: NA
V: TRBV4-1
DNA: TGCGCCAGCAGCCAAGCATTGACCGGGACTCAGTCCTACGAGCAGTACTTC
CDR3: CASSQALTGTQSYEQYF

J: TRBJ2-2
size: NA
D: TRBD2
V: TRBV7-3
DNA: TGTGCCAGCAGCCCCCAAGCGGGAGCGAACACCGGGGAGCTGTTTTTT
CDR3: CASSPQAGANTGELFF

J: TRBJ1-3
size: NA
D: NA
V: TRBV7-3
DNA: TGTGCCAGCAGCCAAAACTCAGGAAACACCATATATTTT
CDR3: CASSQNSGNTIYF

J: TRBJ2-1
size: few
D: TRBD2
V: TRBV30
DNA: TGTGCCTGGAGCGGGGGGGCAAGAATCGACTCCTACAATGAGCAGTTCTTC
CDR3: CAWSGGARIDSYNEQFF

J: TRBJ1-2
size: NA
D: TRBD1
V: TRBV30
DNA: TGTGCCTGGAGGCCACAGGGGGCGTATGGAGGCTACACCTTC
CDR3: CAWRPQGAYGGYTF

J: TRBJ2-6
size: NA
D: NA
V: TRBV7-3
DNA: TGTGCCAGCAGCCACAACGATGGGGCCAACGTCCTGACTTTC
CDR3: CASSHNDGANVLTF

J: TRBJ2-2
size: NA
D: TRBD1
V: TRBV9
DNA: TGTGCCAGCAGCGGAGGACAGGGGGCGCGAGTCGGGGAGCTGTTTTTT
CDR3: CASSGGQGARVGELFF

J: TRBJ2-7
size: NA
D: NA
V: TRBV5-1
DNA: TGCGCCAGCAGCGACTGGGGGACCTACGAGCAGTACTTC
CDR3: CASSDWGTYEQYF

J: TRBJ2-2
size: NA
D: TRBD1
V: TRBV5-1
DNA: TGCGCCAGCAGCTCCGGACAGGGAGGGAACACCGGGGAGCTGTTTTTT
CDR3: CASSSGQGGNTGELFF

J: TRBJ1-1
size: NA
D: NA
V: TRBV5-3
DNA: TGTGCCAGAAGCACCTGCAAGAACACTGAAGCTTTCTTT
CDR3: CARSTCKNTEAFF

J: TRBJ2-1
size: NA
D: NA
V: TRBV18
DNA: TGTGCCAGCTCACCACATTCGCGGCCCTACAATGAGCAGTTCTTC
CDR3: CASSPHSRPYNEQFF

J: TRBJ2-5
size: NA
D: NA
V: TRBV7-9
DNA: TGTGCCAGCAGCTTAGGGGTCGCCCAAGAGACCCAGTACTTC
CDR3: CASSLGVAQETQYF

J: TRBJ2-7
size: NA
D: NA
V: TRBV6-5
DNA: TGTGCCAGCAGTTCCCGGAGCTCCTACGAGCAGTACTTC
CDR3: CASSSRSSYEQYF

J: TRBJ1-3
size: NA
D: NA
V: TRBV29-1
DNA: TGCAGCGTTGAAGAGTCTGGCTCTGGAAACACCATATATTTT
CDR3: CSVEESGSGNTIYF

J: TRBJ2-5
size: NA
D: NA
V: TRBV2
DNA: TGTGCCAGCAGAGGTAGTCTGGGCCAAGAGACCCAGTACTTC
CDR3: CASRGSLGQETQYF

J: TRBJ1-1
size: NA
D: NA
V: TRBV4-1
DNA: TGCGCCAGCAGCCAGCAGACAGGAGAAGCTTTCTTT
CDR3: CASSQQTGEAFF

J: TRBJ1-1
size: NA
D: NA
V: TRBV29-1
DNA: TGCAGCGTTGATTCCAGCCCGAACACTGAAGCTTTCTTT
CDR3: CSVDSSPNTEAFF

J: TRBJ2-3
size: NA
D: TRBD2
V: TRBV18
DNA: TGTGCCAGCTCACTAGGGACTAGCGGGAGCACAGATACGCAGTATTTT
CDR3: CASSLGTSGSTDTQYF

J: TRBJ2-1
size: NA
D: NA
V: TRBV2
DNA: TGTGCCAGCAGTGAAGCGCGGGTGGGGCGGTCCCTAGCCGAGCAGTTCTTC
CDR3: CASSEARVGRSLAEQFF

J: TRBJ2-4
size: NA
D: NA
V: TRBV6-5
DNA: TGTGCCAGCAGGGGGGCAGGGGCGAACATTCAGTACTTC
CDR3: CASRGAGANIQYF

J: TRBJ2-3
size: NA
D: NA
V: TRBV5-1
DNA: TGCGCCAGCAGCTTGGCCATAGGGGAGACAGATACGCAGTATTTT
CDR3: CASSLAIGETDTQYF

J: TRBJ2-5
size: NA
D: NA
V: TRBV28
DNA: TGTGCCAGCAGTTTGCGAGGGCCCCAAGAGACCCAGTACTTC
CDR3: CASSLRGPQETQYF

J: TRBJ1-6
size: once
D: NA
V: TRBV30
DNA: TGTGCCTGGAATCCCACATCCTATAATTCACCCCTCCACTTT
CDR3: CAWNPTSYNSPLHF

J: TRBJ2-1
size: NA
D: TRBD2
V: TRBV7-2
DNA: TGTGCCAGCAGCTTAGCCGGGGGCGGGGGGCGCCAGCAGTTCTTC
CDR3: CASSLAGGGGRQQFF

J: TRBJ2-1
size: NA
D: TRBD1
V: TRBV11-1
DNA: TGTGCCAGTATGAAGTGGGGACAGGGGGGCTTCAATGAGCAGTTCTTC
CDR3: CASMKWGQGGFNEQFF

J: TRBJ2-7
size: NA
D: NA
V: TRBV28
DNA: TGTGCCAGCAGGACGGGGAGACCCTCCTACGAGCAGTACTTC
CDR3: CASRTGRPSYEQYF

J: TRBJ2-3
size: NA
D: NA
V: TRBV11-2
DNA: TGTGCCAGCAGCTCAGAGGGGCGTGACACAGATACGCAGTATTTT
CDR3: CASSSEGRDTDTQYF

J: TRBJ1-5
size: NA
D: NA
V: TRBV6-6
DNA: TGTGCCAGCATCGAGAGTAGGGCCGGCAATCAGCCCCAGCATTTT
CDR3: CASIESRAGNQPQHF

J: TRBJ1-2
size: NA
D: NA
V: TRBV27
DNA: TGTGCCAGCAGCCTCAGGGACGGAGCTAACTATGGCTACACCTTC
CDR3: CASSLRDGANYGYTF

J: TRBJ2-7
size: NA
D: NA
V: TRBV5-1
DNA: TGCGCCAGCAGCACGGACCTCAGTAGCTCCTACGAGCAGTACTTC
CDR3: CASSTDLSSSYEQYF